This record looks at one T cell receptor beta chain sequence and its context. The sample originates from a study of early T cells in non-severe SARS-CoV-2 infection. Looked up from germline, CDR1 is SGHTA and CDR2 is FQGNSA. This CDR3 region has 16 residues. V lost 6 bases and J lost 6; bases outside the gene matches: 14. In TCRdb, the 5' RACE reads were re-called with MiXCR into one record per CDR3 protein. The sample yields under 90,000 distinct CDR3 sequences, about 14% seen once. The chain uses TRBV7-2 and TRBJ2-3; TRBD1 agrees at 8 bases. This receptor was taken from an adult who was a healthcare worker with PCR-confirmed SARS-CoV-2 infection or an uninfected control (not recorded which). The sequencing input was whole blood. The CDR3 here is CASRGRGQEVWDTQYF. The CDR3, as DNA: TGTGCCAGCAGGGGACGGGGACAGGAGGTCTGGGATACGCAGTATTTT.